What follows describes a single T cell receptor (beta chain). Clones were read by immunoSEQ multiplex PCR, and TCRdb kept only the in-frame ones, dropping some. Seen here are 190,000 or so clones, around 90% observed once, and the top ten hold about 2.6%. This sample was taken from a study of blood T cell repertoires in COVID-19. The CDR3 totals 14 residues. Germline V gene lookup returns CDR1 MNHEY and CDR2 SVGAGI. The V and J ends lost 6 bases and 3 bases, in that order; junction bases with no gene match: 7. The chain recombines TRBV6-5 with TRBJ2-7, with 8 bases matching TRBD1. Sequencing was performed on peripheral blood. This TCR derives from a man aged 40-49 years with active or convalescent COVID-19. CDR3 in DNA: TGTGCCAGCAGAAGGGGACAGGATCTCTACGAGCAGTACTTC. Its protein is CASRRGQDLYEQYF.